This T cell receptor (beta chain) was recorded in a study of T cell responses to AZD1222 COVID-19 vaccine. Findings and limits, study-wide: The repertoires were collected only after the peak T cell response. In the spike-specific TCR repertoire, nearly half reportedly target unmutated variant regions.

V lost 5 bases and J lost 6; bases outside the gene matches: 12. The CDR3 extends over 15 amino acids. Per germline, CDR1 SGHTA and CDR2 FQGNSA. The protocol was immunoSEQ multiplex PCR, while the TCRdb copy is restricted to in-frame clones and leaves out a portion. This table holds 120,000 to 150,000 clones, 85% to 95% found once. For this clone: No antigen is known for it.

This chain joins TRBV7-2 and TRBJ2-5; 7 bases align to TRBD1. The source material was peripheral blood, sampled on day 0 of AZD1222 vaccination. The TCR originated in an adult in good health. The CDR3 DNA reads TGTGCCAGCAGCCAAGAGGGGGCCAGTTTGAAGACCCAGTACTTC. Encoded protein: CASSQEGASLKTQYF.